The 19 T cell receptor beta chains given below trace back to one sample, sequenced in a study of CD8 T cells in ankylosing spondylitis (dated by TCRdb to 2017 to 2019). The method behind the library was 5' RACE. TCRdb records Illumina HiSeq 2500 as the sequencer. TCRdb trimmed the raw reads at Q25, called clones with MiXCR and kept productive beta chains. Every CDR3 protein is listed once, alongside the most common genes and DNA of its rows. Counted in this sample were about 270,000 distinct CDR3 sequences; 30% to 40% of them appeared once. Clones ranked in the top ten supply roughly 4.2% of the sample. Material for sequencing was blood, either unsorted or a sorted T cell fraction (not recorded which). Receptor source: a male donor with ankylosing spondylitis or in good health (not recorded which).

The chain carries TRBV6-5 and TRBJ2-2; 8 bases fit TRBD1. The length of the CDR3 is 15 residues. The junction had 2 bases not matched to a gene; V was cut back by 0 bases and J by 5 bases. CDR1 and CDR2 from the germline V gene are MNHEY and SVGAGI. CDR3 in amino acids: CASSYSGQVTGELFF. The CDR3 nucleotides are TGTGCCAGCAGTTACTCGGGACAGGTTACCGGGGAGCTGTTTTTT.

V gene TRBV20-1 combines with J gene TRBJ2-1, with 8 bases matching TRBD2. This CDR3 contains 13 residues. J gave up 8 bases and V 3 bases, and 6 bases lay outside the gene matches. The V gene's germline CDR1 is DFQATT and CDR2 SNEGSKA (reference sequence). The CDR3 coding sequence is TGCAGTGCTAGCTGGGCGGGGGGCGATGAGCAGTTCTTC. Translated, it gives CSASWAGGDEQFF.

In this sample, this clonotype turned up many times. The V gene is TRBV12-3 or TRBV12-4, the J gene TRBJ2-3, with D uncertain. Trimming removed 0 bases from V and 6 bases from J, with 4 bases in between. CDR3 length equals 12 residues. CDR3 region: CASSLALDTQYF. The CDR3 DNA follows: TGTGCCAGCAGTTTAGCCCTGGATACGCAGTATTTT.

The rearrangement uses TRBV10-2 and TRBJ2-3, with 9 bases that match TRBD2. The CDR3 spans 16 residues. The V gene end was trimmed by 1 base and the J gene end by 3 bases; junction bases not matched to a gene: 5. CDR1 is WSHSY, CDR2 SAAADI, per germline. CDR3 amino acids: CASSEFQRGVTDTQYF. The CDR3 coding sequence is TGCGCCAGCAGTGAGTTCCAGCGGGGGGTAACAGATACGCAGTATTTT.

V and J are TRBV29-1 and TRBJ2-7; D gene uncertain. The length of the CDR3 is 10 residues. In germline, CDR1 is SQVTM, CDR2 ANQGSEA. Between the trimmed V and J ends, which lost 7 bases and 1 base, there was a span of 5 bases. In DNA, the CDR3 is TGCAGCGCCTTGTCCTACGAGCAGTACTTC. Translating it yields CSALSYEQYF.

The chain joins TRBV20-1 to TRBJ2-7; 8 bases line up with TRBD1. This CDR3 is 14 amino acids long. The V gene end was trimmed by 5 bases and the J gene end by 3 bases; junction bases not matched to a gene: 9. In germline, CDR1 is DFQATT, CDR2 SNEGSKA (reference sequence). The CDR3 DNA is TGCAGTGCTCCGCGGGGACAGGAGGGCTACGAGCAGTACTTC. Residues: CSAPRGQEGYEQYF.

This clonotype came up a few times. The CDR3 coding sequence is TGTGCCACCAGCAGAGACACAGGTGGCTACACCTTC. Its protein product is CATSRDTGGYTF. The chain carries TRBV15 and TRBJ1-2, with D perhaps matching TRBD1 (5 bases). Trimming shortened V by 0 bases and J by 7 bases, and 6 bases separated the two germline ends. The CDR3 consists of 12 residues. CDR1 and CDR2 (germline): LNHNV, YYDKDF (reference sequence).

This clonotype was seen only a few times. V usage is TRBV20-1 and J usage is TRBJ2-5; 14 positions match TRBD2. The CDR3 has 18 residues. The germline V gene encodes CDR1 DFQATT and CDR2 SNEGSKA (reference sequence). The V and J ends lost 0 bases and 1 base, in that order; junction bases with no gene match: 7. The CDR3 DNA is TGCAGTGCTAGAGATCTAGGACTAGCGGGGGGCCCCCAAGAGACCCAGTACTTC. As protein: CSARDLGLAGGPQETQYF.

The chain joins TRBV12-3 or TRBV12-4 to TRBJ1-2; possible D gene TRBD1, 5 bases. The V gene lost 4 bases and the J gene lost 2 bases, with 11 bases spanning the gap. The CDR3 contains 14 residues. CDR3 amino acids: CASSWGGVNYGYTF. Here the CDR3 DNA reads TGTGCCAGCAGTTGGGGGGGGGTAAACTATGGCTACACCTTC.

The chain employs TRBV7-3 and TRBJ2-7; tentatively, D is TRBD1 or TRBD2 (6 bases each). The CDR3 runs 12 residues. V lost 11 bases and J lost 2, with 13 bases in between. Per germline, CDR1 SGHTA and CDR2 FQGTGA. The CDR3 region is CAGHGGTYEQYF. CDR3 DNA: TGTGCCGGCCACGGGGGCACCTACGAGCAGTACTTC.

This clonotype was observed a few times. The rearrangement links TRBV5-1 to TRBJ2-7; D is ambiguous. This CDR3 contains 11 residues. Per the germline V gene, CDR1 is SGHRS and CDR2 is YFSETQ. V lost 2 bases and J 5 bases, leaving 5 bases between the germline ends. The CDR3 region is CASSFNNEQYF. CDR3 bases: TGCGCCAGCAGCTTCAACAACGAGCAGTACTTC.

This clonotype came up many times. The V gene is TRBV29-1, the J gene TRBJ1-2, with 7 nucleotides matching TRBD1. Germline-derived CDR1 and CDR2 are SQVTM and ANQGSEA. Trimming took 7 bases from V and 7 from J; bases not matched to a gene: 6. The CDR3 loop spans 11 amino acids. This CDR3 is CSARGAGGYTF. Here the CDR3 DNA reads TGCAGCGCCAGGGGGGCAGGTGGCTACACCTTC.

This clonotype was seen only a few times. V usage is TRBV6-6 and J usage is TRBJ2-7; D not resolved. Germline-derived CDR1 and CDR2 are MNHNY and SVGAGI (reference sequence). The ends were cut back, 6 bases at V and 4 bases at J, with 10 bases in the middle. CDR3 length: 12 amino acids. The CDR3 region has the DNA TGTGCCAGCAGGGGAAGCGATTACGAGCAGTACTTC. Its translation is CASRGSDYEQYF.

In its sample, this clonotype was seen a few times. Written as DNA, the CDR3 is TGTGCCAGCCTCCCCCACCGGACTAGCGGTCAAGAGACCCAGTACTTC. It codes for CASLPHRTSGQETQYF. V and J are TRBV12-3 or TRBV12-4 and TRBJ2-5, with 10 bases aligning to TRBD2. The junction had 11 bases not matched to a gene; V was cut back by 8 bases and J by 2 bases. CDR3 length: 16 amino acids.

The chain uses TRBV20-1 and TRBJ2-1; the D is unclear. Trimming cost V 1 base and J 4 bases, with 8 bases left between them. The germline V gene encodes CDR1 DFQATT and CDR2 SNEGSKA (reference sequence). This CDR3 region has 13 residues. The CDR3 DNA reads TGCAGTGCTAGAGTTGCCCGGTACAATGAGCAGTTCTTC. Translated: CSARVARYNEQFF.

This clonotype was detected only a few times. CDR3 sequence (DNA): TGTGCCAGCAGCCATATCGCAATAGCGGGGTACAATGAGCAGTTCTTC. Its protein is CASSHIAIAGYNEQFF. V and J are TRBV3-1 and TRBJ2-1; TRBD2 agrees at 8 bases. Looked up from germline, CDR1 is LGHDT and CDR2 is YNNKEL (reference sequence). V was clipped by 3 bases and J by 4 bases; unmatched bases: 8. CDR3 length: 16 residues.

This clonotype was found a few times. This chain links TRBV6-5 with TRBJ2-5, with 7 nucleotides matching TRBD1. The ends lost 2 bases at V and 3 bases at J; junction bases unmatched: 3. Germline CDR1 MNHEY, CDR2 SVGAGI. There are 14 residues in the CDR3. CDR3 loop: CASSYTGQEETQYF. In DNA, the CDR3 is TGTGCCAGCAGTTACACCGGACAGGAAGAGACCCAGTACTTC.

This clonotype occurred a few times. The chain links TRBV5-1 to TRBJ2-2; a possible D gene is TRBD1 (5 bases). Trimming pared 0 bases from V and 0 bases from J, leaving 6 bases between. The CDR3 has 15 residues. Germline lookup yields CDR1 SGHRS and CDR2 YFSETQ. CDR3 sequence reads: CASSLGTTNTGELFF. In nucleotides, the CDR3 is TGCGCCAGCAGCTTGGGGACAACGAACACCGGGGAGCTGTTTTTT.

The J gene is TRBJ2-3, the V gene TRBV29-1; TRBD2 matches 8 bases. The germline V gene has CDR1 SQVTM and CDR2 ANQGSEA. The CDR3 runs 16 residues. With 3 bases clipped from V and 2 bases from J, the junction kept 10 bases outside the gene matches. The CDR3 here is CSVDQVSGDSTDTQYF. In nucleotides, the CDR3 is TGCAGCGTTGATCAAGTTAGCGGGGACTCCACAGATACGCAGTATTTT.